The 20 T cell receptor beta chains reported below all come from one sample, sequenced in a study of OX40 agonist ivuxolimab in advanced cancers. Clones were read by immunoSEQ multiplex PCR, and TCRdb kept only the in-frame ones, dropping some. The data show about 48,000 clones, 84% seen once. The starting material was CD4+ or CD8+ T cells sorted from blood, obtained in a trial of the OX40 agonist ivuxolimab. The receptors stem from an adult with an advanced solid tumor such as melanoma, head and neck, liver or kidney cancer.

The chain has TRBV27 and TRBJ2-2; 10 bases fit TRBD1. J gave up 7 bases and V 3 bases, and 5 bases lay outside the gene matches. The CDR3 contains 15 residues. Germline V gene lookup returns CDR1 MNHEY and CDR2 SMNVEV (reference sequence). Here the CDR3 DNA reads TGTGCCAGCAGTTTTAGGACAGGGGGGGACGGGGAGCTGTTTTTT. Amino acids: CASSFRTGGDGELFF.

This chain joins TRBV10-2 and TRBJ2-2; TRBD2 matches at 8 bases. Germline CDR1 is WSHSY and CDR2 is SAAADI. The CDR3 totals 17 residues. With V trimmed by 2 bases and J by 6 bases, 11 bases remained unmatched. The CDR3 DNA is TGCGCCAGCAGTGAGCCGCGTCGGGAGGGCCGATCCGGGGAGCTGTTTTTT. It codes for CASSEPRREGRSGELFF.

The rearrangement joins TRBV7-2 to TRBJ2-7, with D tentatively TRBD2 (5 bases). Germline V gene lookup returns CDR1 SGHTA and CDR2 FQGNSA. Trimming left V 1 base short and J 0 bases short, with 10 bases between. The CDR3 has 15 amino acids. CDR3 sequence (DNA): TGTGCCAGCAGCTTAGGCGGGCGGAGCTCCTACGAGCAGTACTTC. Its translation is CASSLGGRSSYEQYF. The variable domain in full, completed from reference TRBV7-2 and TRBJ2-7, reads GAGVSQSPSNKVTEKGKDVELRCDPISGHTALYWYRQSLGQGLEFLIYFQGNSAPDKSGLPSDRFSAERTGGSVSTLTIQRTQQEDSAVYLCASSLGGRSSYEQYFGPGTRLTVT.

The chain couples TRBV15 to TRBJ1-5; D is uncertain. V gave up 8 bases and J gave up 7 bases, with 18 bases separating them. This CDR3 region has 14 residues. The germline V gene encodes CDR1 LNHNV and CDR2 YYDKDF (reference sequence). The CDR3 nucleotides are TGTGCCACCTCCGTGTCGCTTGTGGAGCAGCCCCAGCATTTT. This codes for CATSVSLVEQPQHF.

The chain employs TRBV4-3 and TRBJ2-2; 10 positions match TRBD1. The CDR3 is 16 amino acids. The V gene end was trimmed by 3 bases and the J gene end by 3 bases; junction bases not matched to a gene: 4. The germline gives CDR1 LGHNA, CDR2 YSLEER. CDR3 region: CASSQTGGEHTGELFF. CDR3 bases: TGCGCCAGCAGCCAGACAGGGGGCGAGCACACCGGGGAGCTGTTTTTT.

This clone was detected once. The V call is TRBV19, the J call TRBJ2-5; 14 nucleotides align to TRBD2. V shed 8 bases, J shed 1 base, and the junction held 3 bases outside the gene matches. The CDR3 spans 15 residues. The germline gives CDR1 LNHDA, CDR2 SQIVND (reference sequence). This CDR3 is CASRGLAGGQETQYF. The CDR3 DNA reads as TGTGCCAGTCGAGGACTAGCGGGAGGCCAAGAGACCCAGTACTTC.

The chain employs TRBV2 and TRBJ1-3; 9 bases are shared with TRBD1. V lost 6 bases to trimming and J lost 2 bases; unmatched junction nucleotides: 2. The CDR3 spans 14 residues. The germline CDR1 and CDR2 sequences are SNHLY and FYNNEI. The CDR3 here is CASSRDRAGNTIYF. The CDR3 bases are TGTGCCAGCAGCCGGGACAGGGCTGGAAACACCATATATTTT.

In regard to this clone: A read error may produce the germline difference seen at one junction end. This rearrangement joins TRBV7-7 to TRBJ2-2; D is possibly TRBD1 (6 bases). The V gene's germline CDR1 is SSHAT and CDR2 FNYEAQ (reference sequence). The CDR3 sequence is 12 residues long. The CDR3 DNA is TGTGCTAGCAGCAGGGGCACCGGGGAGCTGTTTTTT. Its protein product is CASSRGTGELFF.

V gene TRBV5-5 combines with J gene TRBJ1-5; 7 bases align to TRBD1. The CDR3 has 16 residues. V trimming: 0 bases; J trimming: 6 bases; junction bases outside the gene matches: 9. Germline V CDR1 and CDR2: SGHKS, YYEKEE (reference sequence). The CDR3 here is CASSLVGGRVVQPQHF. Here the CDR3 DNA reads TGTGCCAGCAGCTTGGTAGGGGGCAGGGTAGTTCAGCCCCAGCATTTT.

V gene TRBV28 combines with J gene TRBJ1-4; possible D gene TRBD1, 5 bases. The ends were cut back, 5 bases at V and 7 bases at J, with 14 bases in the middle. The CDR3 loop spans 14 amino acids. Germline V gene lookup returns CDR1 MDHEN and CDR2 SYDVKM. The CDR3 sequence is CASSPGTRREKLFF. CDR3 coding DNA: TGTGCCAGCAGTCCGGGGACCCGACGTGAAAAACTGTTTTTT.

The gene calls are TRBV18 and TRBJ1-2; unclear D gene. Per germline, CDR1 KGHSH and CDR2 LQKENI. The CDR3 runs 12 residues. Trimming removed 8 bases from V and 6 bases from J, with 13 bases in between. CDR3 sequence: CASHNRRNGYTF. The DNA for the CDR3 is TGTGCCAGCCATAATCGACGGAATGGCTACACCTTC.

The J gene is TRBJ1-2, the V gene TRBV5-6; weak D call: TRBD1 (6 bases). CDR1 is SGHDT, CDR2 YYEEEE, per germline. Trimming cost V 0 bases and J 4 bases, with 7 bases left between them. The CDR3 extends over 13 amino acids. CDR3 amino acids: CASSLDRAYGYTF. Here the CDR3 DNA reads TGTGCCAGCAGCTTGGACAGGGCCTATGGCTACACCTTC.

The V gene is TRBV10-3, the J gene TRBJ2-5, with a tentative D call TRBD2 (6 bases). Trimming left V 4 bases short and J 4 bases short, with 10 bases between. Germline loops: CDR1 ENHRY, CDR2 SYGVKD. This CDR3 contains 13 residues. CDR3 in DNA: TGTGCCATCAGTGGGCAGGGAGGAGAGACCCAGTACTTC. Amino acids: CAISGQGGETQYF.

The V call is TRBV19, the J call TRBJ1-3; D may be TRBD1 (5 bases). The CDR3 contains 14 residues. The V end lost 10 bases, the J end lost 0 bases, and 13 bases lay between the germline ends. Germline V gene lookup returns CDR1 LNHDA and CDR2 SQIVND (reference sequence). CDR3 coding DNA: TGTGCCACCAGTGAAGGACACTCTGGAAACACCATATATTTT. Encoded protein: CATSEGHSGNTIYF.

V is TRBV7-9 and J is TRBJ2-1, with no clear D. The germline CDR1 and CDR2 sequences are SEHNR and FQNEAQ (reference sequence). V was clipped by 7 bases and J by 7 bases, with 14 bases between them. The CDR3 consists of 13 residues. CDR3 amino acids: CASTIAGENEQFF. In DNA form, the CDR3 reads TGTGCCAGCACTATAGCTGGAGAAAATGAGCAGTTCTTC.

This sequence joins TRBV5-4 and TRBJ2-7, with 8 bases aligning to TRBD1. CDR3 length equals 17 residues. CDR1 SGHNT and CDR2 YYREEE come from the germline V gene (reference sequence). V was pared by 4 bases and J by 0 bases, with 12 bases of the junction left unmatched. CDR3 sequence: CASSPGTGPYSSYEQYF. Here the CDR3 DNA reads TGTGCCAGCAGCCCCGGGACAGGACCCTACAGCTCCTACGAGCAGTACTTC.

The rearrangement links TRBV18 to TRBJ2-7; maybe TRBD2 (6 bases). Germline CDR1 reads KGHSH; CDR2 reads LQKENI. V gave up 3 bases and J gave up 7 bases, with 13 bases separating them. The CDR3 is made up of 13 amino acids. In DNA form, the CDR3 reads TGTGCCAGCTCACCGGGGACTGGGCGGGAGCAGTACTTC. Translating gives CASSPGTGREQYF.

The chain is built from TRBV27 and TRBJ2-2; no firm D call. The CDR3 covers 13 residues. Trimming left V 6 bases short and J 7 bases short, with 12 bases between. CDR1 is MNHEY and CDR2 is SMNVEV in the germline V gene (reference sequence). CDR3 nucleotide sequence: TGTGCCAGCAGAGGAAGTCGGGTCGGGGAGCTGTTTTTT. Translation: CASRGSRVGELFF.

The V gene is TRBV5-5, the J gene TRBJ2-4; D gene unclear. The CDR3 sequence is 14 residues long. Germline values: CDR1 SGHKS, CDR2 YYEKEE (reference sequence). Trimming stripped 4 bases from V and 0 bases from J, with 8 bases between. The CDR3 DNA follows: TGTGCCAGCAGCCCCATACTAGCCAAAAACATTCAGTACTTC. This codes for CASSPILAKNIQYF.

This rearrangement joins TRBV7-2 to TRBJ2-1, with TRBD2 identical over 10 bases. Germline V gene sequence: CDR1 SGHTA, CDR2 FQGNSA. The CDR3 sequence is 17 residues long. V lost 5 bases to trimming and J lost 0 bases; unmatched junction nucleotides: 7. CDR3 sequence: CASSPGAGGTSYNEQFF. The CDR3, as DNA: TGTGCCAGCAGCCCTGGAGCGGGAGGGACCTCCTACAATGAGCAGTTCTTC.